These 3 T cell receptor beta chains originate from one sample sequenced in a study of T-cell memory formation after mild COVID-19. Each CDR3 protein gets one entry after TCRdb re-called the 5' RACE reads with MiXCR. The sample lists 120,000 to 150,000 distinct CDR3 sequences, roughly 21% occurring once. The material sequenced was PBMCs or a T cell subset sorted from them (not recorded which). Every receptor here comes from an adult woman who had mild COVID-19 (a few samples of this study predate the infection). Cell type and time point are not known.

V and J are TRBV29-1 and TRBJ2-2, with TRBD2 matching 14 bases. V shed 7 bases, J shed 7 bases, and the junction held 8 bases outside the gene matches. CDR1 is SQVTM, CDR2 ANQGSEA, per germline. The CDR3 is 15 amino acids. CDR3 in amino acids: CSARLAGGPIGELFF. For the CDR3, the DNA is TGCAGCGCAAGACTAGCGGGAGGGCCTATCGGGGAGCTGTTTTTT.

This rearrangement joins TRBV5-1 to TRBJ2-3, with 7 positions matching TRBD1. CDR1 is SGHRS and CDR2 is YFSETQ in the germline V gene. Losses at the gene ends were 4 bases for V and 1 base for J; bases not matched to a gene: 3. This CDR3 has 14 residues. The CDR3 DNA sequence: TGCGCCAGCAGCCGGGACAGTGGCACAGATACGCAGTATTTT. It codes for CASSRDSGTDTQYF.

The sample holds many counts of this clonotype. V usage is TRBV18 and J usage is TRBJ2-5; D gene ambiguous. Germline-derived CDR1 and CDR2 are KGHSH and LQKENI. This CDR3 has 11 residues. Trimming cost V 3 bases and J 7 bases, with 6 bases left between them. CDR3 sequence reads: CASSPGGTQYF. The CDR3 nucleotides are TGTGCCAGCTCACCGGGCGGGACCCAGTACTTC.